This TCR beta chain was found in a study of blood T cells in healthy people across ages. Study information: For every two T cells, template switching captured about one barcoded beta molecule.

A sample-barcoded 5' primer and a J-beta primer mix were used in a second PCR of roughly 7 to 11 cycles. TCRdb reprocessed the 5' RACE reads via MiXCR and lists one record per CDR3 protein. This table has 550,000 to 600,000 distinct CDR3 sequences, 27% appearing once. V was cut by 7 bases and J by 2 bases, with 11 bases left in between. The CDR3 covers 13 residues. Germline CDR1 reads SGHTA; CDR2 reads FQGNSA. Sequencing input: blood. The chain uses TRBV7-2 and TRBJ1-2, with D possibly TRBD1 on 6 matching bases. The receptor's source is a woman between 65 and 79 years old in good health. The CDR3, as DNA: TGTGCCAGCAACTTTGGACAGAACTATGGCTACACCTTC. It encodes CASNFGQNYGYTF.